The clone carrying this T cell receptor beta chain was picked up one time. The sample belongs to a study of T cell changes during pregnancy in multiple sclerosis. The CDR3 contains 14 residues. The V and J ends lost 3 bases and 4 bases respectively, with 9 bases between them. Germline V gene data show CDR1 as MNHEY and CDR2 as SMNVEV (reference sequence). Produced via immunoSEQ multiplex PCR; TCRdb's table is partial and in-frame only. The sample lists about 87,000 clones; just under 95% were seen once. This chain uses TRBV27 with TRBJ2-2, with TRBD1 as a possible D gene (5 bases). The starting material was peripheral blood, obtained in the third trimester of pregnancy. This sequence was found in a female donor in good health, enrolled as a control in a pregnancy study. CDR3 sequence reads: CASSFGGATGELFF. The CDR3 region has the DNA TGTGCCAGCAGTTTCGGTGGGGCCACCGGGGAGCTGTTTTTT.